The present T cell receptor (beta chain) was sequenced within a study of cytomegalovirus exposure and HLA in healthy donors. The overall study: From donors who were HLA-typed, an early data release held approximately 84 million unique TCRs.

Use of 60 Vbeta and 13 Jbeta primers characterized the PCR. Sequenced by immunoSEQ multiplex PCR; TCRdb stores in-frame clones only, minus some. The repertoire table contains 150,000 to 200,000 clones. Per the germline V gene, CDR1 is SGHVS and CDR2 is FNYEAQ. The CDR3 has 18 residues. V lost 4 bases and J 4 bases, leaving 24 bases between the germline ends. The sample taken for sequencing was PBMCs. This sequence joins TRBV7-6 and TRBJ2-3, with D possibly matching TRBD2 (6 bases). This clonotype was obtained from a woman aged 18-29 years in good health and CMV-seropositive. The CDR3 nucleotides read TGTGCCAGCAGCTCCCCCCTGGGTGGAGGAGGGAGTGCAGATACGCAGTATTTT. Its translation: CASSSPLGGGGSADTQYF.